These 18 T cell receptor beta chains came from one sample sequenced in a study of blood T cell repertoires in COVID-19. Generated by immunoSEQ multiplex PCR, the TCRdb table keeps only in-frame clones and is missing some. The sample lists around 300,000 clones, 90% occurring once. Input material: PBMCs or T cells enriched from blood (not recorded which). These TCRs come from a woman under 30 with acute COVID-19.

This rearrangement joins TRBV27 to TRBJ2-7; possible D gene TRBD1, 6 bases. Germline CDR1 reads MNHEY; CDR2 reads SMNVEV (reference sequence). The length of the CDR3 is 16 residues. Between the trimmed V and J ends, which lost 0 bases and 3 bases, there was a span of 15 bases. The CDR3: CASSLSRTAVLYEQYF. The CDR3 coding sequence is TGTGCCAGCAGTTTATCTCGGACAGCGGTGCTCTACGAGCAGTACTTC.

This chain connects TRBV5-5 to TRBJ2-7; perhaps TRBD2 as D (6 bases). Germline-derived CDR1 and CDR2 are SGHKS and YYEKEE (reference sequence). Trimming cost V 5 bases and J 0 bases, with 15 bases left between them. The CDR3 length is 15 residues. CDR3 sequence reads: CASRPGLQSSYEQYF. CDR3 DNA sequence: TGTGCCAGCAGACCGGGACTCCAGAGCTCCTACGAGCAGTACTTC.

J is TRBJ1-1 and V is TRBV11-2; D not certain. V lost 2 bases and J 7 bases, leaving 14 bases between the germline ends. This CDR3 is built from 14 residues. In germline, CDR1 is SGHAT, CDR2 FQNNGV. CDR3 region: CASSLYGLAGEAFF. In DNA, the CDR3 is TGTGCCAGCAGCTTATATGGTCTGGCGGGTGAAGCTTTCTTT. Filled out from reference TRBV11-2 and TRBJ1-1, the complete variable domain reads EAGVAQSPRYKIIEKRQSVAFWCNPISGHATLYWYQQILGQGPKLLIQFQNNGVVDDSQLPKDRFSAERLKGVDSTLKIQPAKLEDSAVYLCASSLYGLAGEAFFGQGTRLTVV.

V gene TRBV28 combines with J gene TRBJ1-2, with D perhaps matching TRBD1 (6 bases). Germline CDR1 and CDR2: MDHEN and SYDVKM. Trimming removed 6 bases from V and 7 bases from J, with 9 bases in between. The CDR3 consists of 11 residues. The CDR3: CASSTGFGYTF. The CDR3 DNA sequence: TGTGCCAGCAGCACAGGGTTTGGCTACACCTTC.

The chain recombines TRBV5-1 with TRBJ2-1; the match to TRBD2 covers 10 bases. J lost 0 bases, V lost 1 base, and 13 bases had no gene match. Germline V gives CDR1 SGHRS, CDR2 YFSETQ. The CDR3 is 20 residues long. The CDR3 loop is CASSLLAGAQESSSYNEQFF. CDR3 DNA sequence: TGCGCCAGCAGCTTGCTAGCGGGGGCCCAGGAATCGAGCTCCTACAATGAGCAGTTCTTC. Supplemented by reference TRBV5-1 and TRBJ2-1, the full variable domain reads KAGVTQTPRYLIKTRGQQVTLSCSPISGHRSVSWYQQTPGQGLQFLFEYFSETQRNKGNFPGRFSGRQFSNSRSEMNVSTLELGDSALYLCASSLLAGAQESSSYNEQFFGPGTRLTVL.

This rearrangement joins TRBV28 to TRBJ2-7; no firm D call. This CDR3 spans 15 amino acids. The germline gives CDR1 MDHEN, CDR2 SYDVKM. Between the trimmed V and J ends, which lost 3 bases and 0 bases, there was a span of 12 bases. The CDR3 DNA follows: TGTGCCAGCAGTTTTGCGGCTATCTTCTCCTACGAGCAGTACTTC. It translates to CASSFAAIFSYEQYF.

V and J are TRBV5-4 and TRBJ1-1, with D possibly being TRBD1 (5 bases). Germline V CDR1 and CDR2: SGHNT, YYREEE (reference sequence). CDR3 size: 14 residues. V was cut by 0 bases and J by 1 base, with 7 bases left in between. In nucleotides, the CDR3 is TGTGCCAGCAGCTTGGGCAGGGAGAACACTGAAGCTTTCTTT. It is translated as CASSLGRENTEAFF.

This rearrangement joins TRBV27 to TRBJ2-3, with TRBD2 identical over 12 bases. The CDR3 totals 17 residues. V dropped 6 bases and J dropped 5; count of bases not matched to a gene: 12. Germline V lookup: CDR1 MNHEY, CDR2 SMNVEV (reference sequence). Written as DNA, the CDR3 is TGTGCCAGCAGCCGGGAACTAGCGGGAGGCCCGGGAGATACGCAGTATTTT. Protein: CASSRELAGGPGDTQYF.

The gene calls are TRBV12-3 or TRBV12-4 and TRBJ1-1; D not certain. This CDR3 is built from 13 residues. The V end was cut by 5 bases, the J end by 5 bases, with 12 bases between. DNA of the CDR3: TGTGCCAGCAGTCTACCATTATTAACTGAAGCTTTCTTT. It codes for CASSLPLLTEAFF.

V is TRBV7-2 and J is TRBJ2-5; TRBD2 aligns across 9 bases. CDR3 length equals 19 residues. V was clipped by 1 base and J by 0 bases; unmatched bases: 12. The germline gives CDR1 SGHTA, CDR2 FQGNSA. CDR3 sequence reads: CASSLGLAAIPGYQETQYF. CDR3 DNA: TGTGCCAGCAGCTTAGGACTAGCGGCGATCCCGGGGTACCAAGAGACCCAGTACTTC.

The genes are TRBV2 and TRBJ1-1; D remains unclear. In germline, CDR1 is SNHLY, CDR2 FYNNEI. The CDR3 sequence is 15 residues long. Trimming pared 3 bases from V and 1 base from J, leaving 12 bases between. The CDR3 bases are TGTGCCAGCAGTGATCTGCTAGGCGGGAACACTGAAGCTTTCTTT. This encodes CASSDLLGGNTEAFF. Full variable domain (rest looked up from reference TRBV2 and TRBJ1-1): EPEVTQTPSHQVTQMGQEVILRCVPISNHLYFYWYRQILGQKVEFLVSFYNNEISEKSEIFDDQFSVERPDGSNFTLKIRSTKLEDSAMYFCASSDLLGGNTEAFFGQGTRLTVV.

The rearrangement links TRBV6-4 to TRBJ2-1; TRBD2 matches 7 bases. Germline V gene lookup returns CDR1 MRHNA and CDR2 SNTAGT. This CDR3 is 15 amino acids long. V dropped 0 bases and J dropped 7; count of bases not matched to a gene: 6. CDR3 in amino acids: CASSDSGGGPNEQFF. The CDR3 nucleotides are TGTGCCAGCAGTGACTCGGGGGGAGGGCCTAATGAGCAGTTCTTC.

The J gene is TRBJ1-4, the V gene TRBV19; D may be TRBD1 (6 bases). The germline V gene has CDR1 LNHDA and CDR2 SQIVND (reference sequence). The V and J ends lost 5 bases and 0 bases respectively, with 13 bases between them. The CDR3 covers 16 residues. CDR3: CASSPTGSATNEKLFF. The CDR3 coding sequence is TGTGCCAGTAGTCCGACAGGCTCAGCAACTAATGAAAAACTGTTTTTT. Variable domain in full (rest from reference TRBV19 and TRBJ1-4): DGGITQSPKYLFRKEGQNVTLSCEQNLNHDAMYWYRQDPGQGLRLIYYSQIVNDFQKGDIAEGYSVSREKKESFPLTVTSAQKNPTAFYLCASSPTGSATNEKLFFGSGTQLSVL.

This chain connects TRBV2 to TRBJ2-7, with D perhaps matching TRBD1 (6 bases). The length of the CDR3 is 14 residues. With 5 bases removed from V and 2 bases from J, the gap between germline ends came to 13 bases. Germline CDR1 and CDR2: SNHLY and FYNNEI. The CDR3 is CASSSQGIPYEQYF. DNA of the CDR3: TGTGCCAGCAGTAGTCAGGGGATCCCCTACGAGCAGTACTTC.

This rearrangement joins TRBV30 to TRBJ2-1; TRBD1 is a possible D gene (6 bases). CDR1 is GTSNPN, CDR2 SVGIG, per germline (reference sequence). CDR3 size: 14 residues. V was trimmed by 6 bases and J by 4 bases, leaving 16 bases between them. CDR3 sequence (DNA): TGTGCCTGCATACCCGGGACACTATACAATGAGCAGTTCTTC. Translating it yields CACIPGTLYNEQFF.

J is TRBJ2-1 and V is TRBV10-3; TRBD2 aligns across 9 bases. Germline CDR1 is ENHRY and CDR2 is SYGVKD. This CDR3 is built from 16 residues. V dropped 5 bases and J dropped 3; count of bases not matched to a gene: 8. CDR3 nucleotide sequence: TGTGCCATCAGTCCTCATAGCGGGAGATACTACAATGAGCAGTTCTTC. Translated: CAISPHSGRYYNEQFF.

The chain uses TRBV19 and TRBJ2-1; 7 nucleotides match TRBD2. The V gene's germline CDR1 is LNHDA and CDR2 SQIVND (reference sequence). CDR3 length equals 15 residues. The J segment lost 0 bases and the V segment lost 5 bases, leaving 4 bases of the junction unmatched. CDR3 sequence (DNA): TGTGCCAGTAGTCCTAGCGGCAGCTCCTACAATGAGCAGTTCTTC. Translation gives CASSPSGSSYNEQFF.

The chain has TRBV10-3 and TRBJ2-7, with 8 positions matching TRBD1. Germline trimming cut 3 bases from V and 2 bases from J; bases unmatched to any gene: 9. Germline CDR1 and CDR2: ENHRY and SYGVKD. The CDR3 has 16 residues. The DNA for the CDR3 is TGTGCCATCAGTGACACAGGGGGGACAGTCACCTACGAGCAGTACTTC. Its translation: CAISDTGGTVTYEQYF.